One sample yielded the 13 T cell receptor beta chains listed below, sequenced in a study of T cell responses to AZD1222 COVID-19 vaccine. Here immunoSEQ multiplex PCR was the method, and the copy in TCRdb shows in-frame clones only, minus some. Among 200,000 to 250,000 clones, about 93% were seen once, and the ten largest hold 1%. Source: peripheral blood, taken on day 0 of MenACWY control vaccination. The origin of the receptors is an adult in good health.

With regard to this clone: The sample holds other DNA sequences that translate to the same CDR3. This rearrangement joins TRBV5-6 to TRBJ1-2, with 7 bases matching TRBD1. With 0 bases clipped from V and 4 bases from J, the junction kept 0 bases outside the gene matches. There are 13 residues in the CDR3. Germline lookup yields CDR1 SGHDT and CDR2 YYEEEE. CDR3 sequence (DNA): TGTGCCAGCAGCTTGGACAGGGGCTATGGCTACACCTTC. Protein product: CASSLDRGYGYTF.

The gene calls are TRBV11-2 and TRBJ2-3, with TRBD2 matching 13 bases. V lost 9 bases to trimming and J lost 0 bases; unmatched junction nucleotides: 6. Looked up from germline, CDR1 is SGHAT and CDR2 is FQNNGV. This CDR3 is built from 16 residues. CDR3 DNA sequence: TGTGCCAGTGGGACTAGCGGGGAAGATAGCACAGATACGCAGTATTTT. This codes for CASGTSGEDSTDTQYF.

The gene calls are TRBV27 and TRBJ1-6; no clear D gene. The V end lost 7 bases, the J end lost 14 bases, and 18 bases lay between the germline ends. CDR1 is MNHEY, CDR2 SMNVEV, per germline (reference sequence). This CDR3 has 13 amino acids. CDR3 protein: CASTTGSRFALHF. CDR3 DNA: TGTGCCAGCACCACTGGTTCCCGTTTCGCCCTCCACTTT.

A few counts support this clone. Other DNA sequences in this sample translate to the same CDR3. The chain couples TRBV30 to TRBJ1-2; TRBD1 agrees at 8 bases. This CDR3 has 13 amino acids. The trim removed 2 bases at V and 4 bases at J, leaving 3 bases unmatched. In germline, CDR1 is GTSNPN, CDR2 SVGIG (reference sequence). The CDR3 loop is CAWSRDRPYGYTF. The CDR3 DNA sequence: TGTGCCTGGAGTCGGGACAGGCCCTATGGCTACACCTTC.

The chain carries TRBV24-1 and TRBJ2-1, with D tentatively TRBD1 or TRBD2 (6 bases each). The CDR3 totals 14 residues. Per germline, CDR1 KGHDR and CDR2 SFDVKD. V dropped 6 bases and J dropped 4 bases, with 12 bases sitting between them. CDR3 amino acids: CATSLGGGYNEQFF. The DNA for the CDR3 is TGTGCCACCAGTCTCGGGGGCGGATACAATGAGCAGTTCTTC.

The chain couples TRBV13 to TRBJ1-3, with 7 bases matching TRBD1. CDR1 and CDR2 from the germline V gene are PRHDT and FYEKMQ (reference sequence). Losses at the gene ends were 5 bases for V and 4 bases for J; bases not matched to a gene: 5. The CDR3 is 14 amino acids. CDR3 coding DNA: TGTGCCAGCAGCCCCCGACAGGGAGGAAACACCATATATTTT. It yields the protein CASSPRQGGNTIYF.

In this sample, this clone turned up a few times. This chain connects TRBV5-4 to TRBJ2-3; D perhaps matches TRBD2 (6 bases). The germline V gene encodes CDR1 SGHNT and CDR2 YYREEE (reference sequence). The CDR3 length is 15 residues. The ends were cut back, 6 bases at V and 0 bases at J, with 14 bases in the middle. CDR3 sequence: CASKLTAGSTDTQYF. DNA of the CDR3: TGTGCCAGCAAGCTCACGGCGGGGAGCACAGATACGCAGTATTTT.

The rearrangement links TRBV3-1 (or the pseudogene TRBV3-2) to TRBJ2-3; D is unresolved. The CDR3 length is 15 residues. The germline V and J ends were trimmed by 6 bases and 0 bases, with 13 bases remaining between them. Germline lookup yields CDR1 LGHDT and CDR2 YNNKEL (reference sequence). CDR3 loop: CASSPTQPSTDTQYF. The CDR3 DNA is TGTGCCAGCAGTCCGACCCAGCCTAGCACAGATACGCAGTATTTT.

V gene TRBV7-2 combines with J gene TRBJ2-1; tentatively, D is TRBD2 (6 bases). Trimming cost V 1 base and J 0 bases, with 10 bases left between them. Per germline, CDR1 SGHTA and CDR2 FQGNSA. CDR3 length: 16 amino acids. The CDR3 coding sequence is TGTGCCAGCAGCTTAGGCGGGGCTAGCTCCTACAATGAGCAGTTCTTC. This encodes CASSLGGASSYNEQFF.

The chain joins TRBV6-5 to TRBJ2-1, with 7 bases fitting TRBD1. The junction had 9 bases not matched to a gene; V was cut back by 5 bases and J by 5 bases. The germline V gene encodes CDR1 MNHEY and CDR2 SVGAGI. The CDR3 has 15 residues. The CDR3 region is CASSKTGSLNNEQFF. The CDR3 nucleotides read TGTGCCAGCAGTAAGACAGGGTCCCTTAACAATGAGCAGTTCTTC.

This clone was seen a single time. The same CDR3 arises from other DNA sequences in this sample as well. The V gene is TRBV29-1, the J gene TRBJ1-5, with 10 bases that match TRBD1. CDR3 length: 13 residues. The J segment lost 5 bases and the V segment lost 6 bases, leaving 4 bases of the junction unmatched. CDR1 is SQVTM, CDR2 ANQGSEA, per germline. The CDR3 DNA sequence: TGCAGCGTGGGGACAGGGGTCGATCAGCCCCAGCATTTT. It translates to CSVGTGVDQPQHF.

The chain combines TRBV7-2 with TRBJ2-7; D perhaps matches TRBD2 (6 bases). V shed 5 bases and J shed 4 bases, with 18 bases lying between them. The germline gives CDR1 SGHTA, CDR2 FQGNSA. The CDR3 length is 15 residues. Here the CDR3 reads CASSEGFGTAYEQYF. The CDR3 DNA sequence: TGTGCCAGCAGCGAGGGATTCGGGACTGCTTACGAGCAGTACTTC.

This clone occurred once. The rearrangement links TRBV5-3 to TRBJ1-5; perhaps TRBD1 as D (5 bases). TRBV5-3 is known as an ORF, though its function is uncertain. The germline V and J ends were trimmed by 0 bases and 7 bases, with 14 bases remaining between them. The CDR3 loop spans 15 amino acids. For the CDR3, the DNA is TGTGCCAGAAGCTTGGAGGTGGGGGGAGGACAGCCCCAGCATTTT. This gives the protein CARSLEVGGGQPQHF.